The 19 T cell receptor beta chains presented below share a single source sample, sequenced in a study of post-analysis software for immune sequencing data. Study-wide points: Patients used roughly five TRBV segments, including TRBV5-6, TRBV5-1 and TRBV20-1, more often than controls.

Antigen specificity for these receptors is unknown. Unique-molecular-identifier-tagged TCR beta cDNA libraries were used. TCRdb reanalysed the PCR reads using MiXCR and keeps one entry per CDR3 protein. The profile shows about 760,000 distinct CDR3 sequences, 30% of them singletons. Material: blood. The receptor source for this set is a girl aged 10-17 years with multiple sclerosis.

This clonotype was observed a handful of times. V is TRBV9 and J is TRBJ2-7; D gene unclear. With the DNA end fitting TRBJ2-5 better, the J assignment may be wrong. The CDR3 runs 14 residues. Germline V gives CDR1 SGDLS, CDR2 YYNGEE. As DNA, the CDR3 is TGTGCCAGCAGCGTAGGTCCGTACCCGGAGACCCAGTACTTC. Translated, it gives CASSVGPYPETQYF.

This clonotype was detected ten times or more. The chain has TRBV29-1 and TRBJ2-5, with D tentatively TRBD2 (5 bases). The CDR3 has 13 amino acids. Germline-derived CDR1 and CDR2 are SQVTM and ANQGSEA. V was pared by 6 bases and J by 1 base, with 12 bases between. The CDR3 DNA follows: TGCAGCGTGGGGTGGAGGTTCCAAGAGACCCAGTACTTC. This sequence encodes CSVGWRFQETQYF.

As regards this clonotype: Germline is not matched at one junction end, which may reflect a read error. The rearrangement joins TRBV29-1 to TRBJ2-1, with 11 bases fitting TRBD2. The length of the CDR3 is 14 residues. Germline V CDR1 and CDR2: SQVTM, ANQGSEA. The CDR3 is CSVLPGLADNGQFF. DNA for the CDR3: TGCAGCGTCCTCCCGGGACTAGCGGACAATGGGCAGTTCTTC.

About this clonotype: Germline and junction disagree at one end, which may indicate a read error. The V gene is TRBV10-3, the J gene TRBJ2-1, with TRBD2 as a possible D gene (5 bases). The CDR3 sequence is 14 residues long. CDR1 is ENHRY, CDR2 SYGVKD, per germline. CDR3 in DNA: TGTACCATCACCGGGGAGATTGGCTACAATGAGCAGTTCTTC. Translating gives CTITGEIGYNEQFF.

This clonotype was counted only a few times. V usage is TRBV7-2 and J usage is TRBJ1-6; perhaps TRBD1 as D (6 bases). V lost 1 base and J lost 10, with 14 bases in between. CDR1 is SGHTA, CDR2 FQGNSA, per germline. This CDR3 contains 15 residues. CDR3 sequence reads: CASSLGSGGNSPLHF. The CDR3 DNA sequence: TGTGCCAGCAGCTTAGGCTCCGGGGGCAACTCACCCCTCCACTTT.

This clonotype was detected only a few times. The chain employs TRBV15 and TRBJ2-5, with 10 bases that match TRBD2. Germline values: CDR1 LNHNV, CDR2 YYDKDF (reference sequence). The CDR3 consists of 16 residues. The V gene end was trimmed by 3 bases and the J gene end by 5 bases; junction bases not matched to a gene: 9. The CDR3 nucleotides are TGTGCCACCAGCAGTCTTCAGCGGGGGGGCCGGGAGACCCAGTACTTC. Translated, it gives CATSSLQRGGRETQYF. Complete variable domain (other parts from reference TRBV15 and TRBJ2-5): DAMVIQNPRYQVTQFGKPVTLSCSQTLNHNVMYWYQQKSSQAPKLLFHYYDKDFNNEADTPDNFQSRRPNTSFCFLDIRSPGLGDTAMYLCATSSLQRGGRETQYFGPGTRLLVL.

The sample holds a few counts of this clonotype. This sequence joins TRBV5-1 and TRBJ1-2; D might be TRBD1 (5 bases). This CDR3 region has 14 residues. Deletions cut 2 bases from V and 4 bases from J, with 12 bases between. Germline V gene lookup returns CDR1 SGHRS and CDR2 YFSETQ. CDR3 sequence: CASSFPGTGYGYTF. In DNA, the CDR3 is TGCGCCAGCAGCTTCCCCGGGACCGGCTATGGCTACACCTTC.

The CDR3 DNA reads as TGTGCTAGTAGCGTTGGGTTTGGCTACAATGAGCAGTACTTC. It encodes CASSVGFGYNEQYF. The chain uses TRBV12-5 and TRBJ2-7; no clear D. The ends were cut back, 8 bases at V and 7 bases at J, with 21 bases in the middle. Germline CDR1 LGHNT, CDR2 FRNRAP. The CDR3 is 14 amino acids.

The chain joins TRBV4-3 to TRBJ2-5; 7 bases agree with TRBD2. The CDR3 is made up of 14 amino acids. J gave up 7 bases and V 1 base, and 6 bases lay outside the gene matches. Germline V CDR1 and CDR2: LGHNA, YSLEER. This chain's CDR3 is CASSQGGGPGTQYF. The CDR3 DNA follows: TGCGCCAGCAGCCAAGGGGGGGGTCCCGGGACCCAGTACTTC.

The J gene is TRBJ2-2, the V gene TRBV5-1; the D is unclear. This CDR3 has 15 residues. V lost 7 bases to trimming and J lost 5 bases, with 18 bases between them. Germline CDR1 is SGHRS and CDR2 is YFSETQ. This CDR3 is CASLQNPVETGELFF. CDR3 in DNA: TGCGCCAGCTTACAGAACCCCGTTGAGACCGGGGAGCTGTTTTTT.

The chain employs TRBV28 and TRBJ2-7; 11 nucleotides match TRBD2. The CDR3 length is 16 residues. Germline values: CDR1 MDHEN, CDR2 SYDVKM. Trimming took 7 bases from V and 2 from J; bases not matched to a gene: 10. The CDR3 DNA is TGTGCCAGCACCACCCAGACTAGCGGGATGGCCTACGAGCAGTACTTC. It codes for CASTTQTSGMAYEQYF.

The chain's CDR3 is CASSPGHIIYGYTF. As DNA, the CDR3 is TGTGCCAGCAGCCCGGGACACATTATCTATGGCTACACCTTC. The chain has TRBV5-5 and TRBJ1-2; perhaps TRBD1 as D (6 bases). Trimming took off 4 bases at V and 4 bases at J, with 14 bases between the two ends. The CDR3 has 14 residues. CDR1 and CDR2 (germline): SGHKS, YYEKEE (reference sequence).

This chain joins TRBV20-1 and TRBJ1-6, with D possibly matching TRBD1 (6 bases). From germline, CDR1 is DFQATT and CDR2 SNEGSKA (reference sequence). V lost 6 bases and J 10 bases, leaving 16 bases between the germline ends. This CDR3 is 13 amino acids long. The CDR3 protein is CSAGGAPGSPLHF. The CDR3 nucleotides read TGCAGTGCCGGGGGGGCTCCAGGCTCACCCCTCCACTTT.

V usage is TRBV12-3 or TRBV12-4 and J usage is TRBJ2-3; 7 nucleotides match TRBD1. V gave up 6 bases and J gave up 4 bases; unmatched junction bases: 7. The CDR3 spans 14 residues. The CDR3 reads CASRTTGAADTQYF. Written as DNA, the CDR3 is TGTGCCAGCAGAACCACAGGGGCGGCAGATACGCAGTATTTT.

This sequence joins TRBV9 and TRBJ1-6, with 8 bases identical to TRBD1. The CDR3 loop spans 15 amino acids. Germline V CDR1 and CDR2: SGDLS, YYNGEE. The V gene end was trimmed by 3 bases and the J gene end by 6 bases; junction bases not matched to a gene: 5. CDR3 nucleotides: TGTGCCAGCAGCGGAGGGACAGGCGGTAATTCACCCCTCCACTTT. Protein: CASSGGTGGNSPLHF.

CDR3 amino acids: CASSFVGGYGSYEQYF. As DNA, the CDR3 is TGTGCCAGCAGTTTTGTTGGGGGGTATGGTTCCTACGAGCAGTACTTC. The J gene is TRBJ2-7, the V gene TRBV5-5, with a weak D call TRBD2 (6 bases). This CDR3 is 16 amino acids long. V was trimmed by 5 bases and J by 1 base, leaving 19 bases between them. Germline lookup yields CDR1 SGHKS and CDR2 YYEKEE (reference sequence).

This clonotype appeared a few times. The CDR3 region has the DNA TGTGCCAGCAGTTACGGTAGCGGGAGGGCCCCAGATACGCAGTATTTT. It translates to CASSYGSGRAPDTQYF. The rearrangement uses TRBV6-5 and TRBJ2-3; 11 nucleotides align to TRBD2. Germline V gene data show CDR1 as MNHEY and CDR2 as SVGAGI. The V gene end was trimmed by 2 bases and the J gene end by 4 bases; junction bases not matched to a gene: 5. The CDR3 totals 16 residues.

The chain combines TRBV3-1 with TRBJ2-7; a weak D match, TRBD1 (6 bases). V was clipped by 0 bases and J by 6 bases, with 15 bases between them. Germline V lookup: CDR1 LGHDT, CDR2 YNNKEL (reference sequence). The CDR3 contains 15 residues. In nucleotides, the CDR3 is TGTGCCAGCAGCCAAGAGGTCAGCAGGGGCGGCGAGCAGTACTTC. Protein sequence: CASSQEVSRGGEQYF.

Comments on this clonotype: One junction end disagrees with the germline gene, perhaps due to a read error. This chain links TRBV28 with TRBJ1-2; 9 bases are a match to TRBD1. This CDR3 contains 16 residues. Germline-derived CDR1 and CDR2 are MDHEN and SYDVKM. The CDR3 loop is CVSSGTGTTVGYGYTF. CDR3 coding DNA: TGTGTCAGCAGTGGGACAGGGACTACGGTGGGCTATGGCTACACCTTC.